A single sample gave rise to the 11 T cell receptor beta chains below, sequenced in a study of blood T cell repertoires in COVID-19. TCRdb keeps only in-frame clones here, not all; method: immunoSEQ multiplex PCR. The data hold 150,000 to 200,000 clones, with approximately 88% observed a single time. Material: peripheral blood. The receptor source for this set is a man aged 18 to 30 with active or convalescent COVID-19.

The J gene is TRBJ2-1, the V gene TRBV7-8, with 7 bases aligning to TRBD2. Trimming removed 5 bases from V and 4 bases from J; junction bases left unmatched: 8. Per the germline V gene, CDR1 is SGHVS and CDR2 is FQNEAQ. The length of the CDR3 is 15 residues. The CDR3 loop reads CASSRGAGLYNEQFF. The CDR3 DNA is TGTGCCAGCAGCCGAGGGGCGGGACTATACAATGAGCAGTTCTTC.

The rearrangement links TRBV18 to TRBJ1-5, with a weak D call TRBD1 (5 bases). This CDR3 region has 11 residues. CDR1 is KGHSH and CDR2 is LQKENI in the germline V gene. V shed 4 bases and J shed 8 bases, with 6 bases lying between them. CDR3 loop: CASSQTEPQHF. Written as DNA, the CDR3 is TGTGCCAGCTCACAGACAGAGCCCCAGCATTTT. The full variable domain, completed using reference TRBV18 and TRBJ1-5, is NAGVMQNPRHLVRRRGQEARLRCSPMKGHSHVYWYRQLPEEGLKFMVYLQKENIIDESGMPKERFSAEFPKEGPSILRIQQVVRGDSAAYFCASSQTEPQHFGDGTRLSIL.

The chain combines TRBV6-5 with TRBJ1-1; D is ambiguous. The CDR3 extends over 11 amino acids. Germline CDR1 MNHEY, CDR2 SVGAGI. V was cut by 8 bases and J by 14 bases, with 18 bases left in between. As DNA, the CDR3 is TGTGCCAGCGGCCCGGGGAGTGAGTTGTTCTTT. It yields the protein CASGPGSELFF.

This clone has only one observation. The rearrangement links TRBV18 to TRBJ2-7; D not resolved. This CDR3 is 16 amino acids long. Germline CDR1 KGHSH, CDR2 LQKENI. The V gene lost 1 base and the J gene lost 0 bases, with 13 bases spanning the gap. For the CDR3, the DNA is TGTGCCAGCTCACCACTCGTAAGCGTTCCCTCCTACGAGCAGTACTTC. Its translation: CASSPLVSVPSYEQYF. The whole variable domain, filled in from reference TRBV18 and TRBJ2-7, reads NAGVMQNPRHLVRRRGQEARLRCSPMKGHSHVYWYRQLPEEGLKFMVYLQKENIIDESGMPKERFSAEFPKEGPSILRIQQVVRGDSAAYFCASSPLVSVPSYEQYFGPGTRLTVT.

This chain uses TRBV3-1 (or the pseudogene TRBV3-2) with TRBJ1-1, with 10 bases aligning to TRBD1. Germline V CDR1 and CDR2: LGHDT, YNNKEL (reference sequence). This CDR3 contains 16 residues. V shed 4 bases, J shed 4 bases, and the junction held 9 bases outside the gene matches. The CDR3: CASSLRQGARFTEAFF. The CDR3 DNA is TGTGCCAGCAGCCTTAGACAGGGGGCGAGGTTCACTGAAGCTTTCTTT.

The rearrangement uses TRBV6-5 and TRBJ2-7; possibly TRBD1 for D (5 bases). V lost 6 bases and J 6 bases, leaving 21 bases between the germline ends. This CDR3 contains 15 residues. Germline CDR1 MNHEY, CDR2 SVGAGI. The CDR3 sequence is CASSPRAGPSTEQYF. CDR3 coding DNA: TGTGCCAGCAGCCCCCGGGCAGGGCCCTCGACCGAGCAGTACTTC.

The V and J genes are TRBV6-5 and TRBJ2-5; no reliable D call. The ends were cut back, 2 bases at V and 7 bases at J, with 11 bases in the middle. Per the germline V gene, CDR1 is MNHEY and CDR2 is SVGAGI. The length of the CDR3 is 13 residues. The CDR3 reads CASSYGGAVTQYF. The CDR3 DNA reads TGTGCCAGCAGTTACGGCGGTGCCGTGACCCAGTACTTC.

This clone has only one observation. The V call is TRBV11-2, the J call TRBJ2-1, with D maybe TRBD1 (6 bases). Germline assignment: CDR1 SGHAT and CDR2 FQNNGV. Trimming shortened V by 7 bases and J by 3 bases, and 16 bases separated the two germline ends. The CDR3 length is 15 residues. The CDR3 region is CASTAPGHNYNEQFF. For the CDR3, the DNA is TGTGCCAGCACCGCACCGGGACACAACTACAATGAGCAGTTCTTC.

The gene calls are TRBV2 and TRBJ2-3; 8 bases match TRBD1. Germline V gene data show CDR1 as SNHLY and CDR2 as FYNNEI. This CDR3 is 15 amino acids long. Trimming cost V 4 bases and J 1 base; bases outside gene matches: 4. DNA for the CDR3: TGTGCCAGCAGTGCTGACAGGGGCGGCACAGATACGCAGTATTTT. Encoded protein: CASSADRGGTDTQYF.

The J gene is TRBJ2-7, the V gene TRBV9; TRBD2 matches at 7 bases. Germline CDR1 is SGDLS and CDR2 is YYNGEE. This CDR3 contains 15 residues. V was clipped by 4 bases and J by 1 base; unmatched bases: 8. DNA of the CDR3: TGTGCCAGCAGCCCCCTTGCGGGAGATTCCTACGAGCAGTACTTC. This encodes CASSPLAGDSYEQYF.

The chain joins TRBV7-3 to TRBJ1-1, with TRBD1 matching 10 bases. Trimming took 1 base from V and 5 from J; bases not matched to a gene: 4. Germline lookup yields CDR1 SGHTA and CDR2 FQGTGA. The CDR3 loop spans 15 amino acids. The CDR3 sequence is CASSLIGQGVTEAFF. The CDR3 coding sequence is TGTGCCAGCAGCTTAATTGGACAGGGGGTTACTGAAGCTTTCTTT.